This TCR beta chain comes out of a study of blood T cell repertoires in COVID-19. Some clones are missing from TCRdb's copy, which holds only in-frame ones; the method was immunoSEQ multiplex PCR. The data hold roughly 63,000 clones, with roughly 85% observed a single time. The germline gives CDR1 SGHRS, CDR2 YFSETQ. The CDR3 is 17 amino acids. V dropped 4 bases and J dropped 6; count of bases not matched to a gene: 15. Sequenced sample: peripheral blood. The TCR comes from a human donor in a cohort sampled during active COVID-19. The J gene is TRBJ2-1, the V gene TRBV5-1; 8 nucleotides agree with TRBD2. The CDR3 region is CASSLPTSGSGVNEQFF. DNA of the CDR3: TGCGCCAGCAGCCTTCCGACGAGCGGGAGCGGCGTCAATGAGCAGTTCTTC.